This passage covers 30 T cell receptor beta chains from one sample sequenced in a study of blood T cell repertoires in COVID-19 (dated by TCRdb to the early 2020s). The library relied on the immunoSEQ multiplex PCR assay. Imported from immuneACCESS, the table was reduced by TCRdb to in-frame sequences with V and J called. These copies leave out some clones; in studies compared against another copy, an unresolved V gene accounts for under half, and the cause of the remainder is not known. In all, the sample holds about 270,000 clones, and approximately 90% of those were seen once. The ten most abundant clones make up over 4% of the sample. Specimen: PBMCs or T cells enriched from blood (not recorded which). The receptors were gathered from a woman in her 30s with acute COVID-19.

Of note for this clone: An end of the junction differs from the germline gene, which may be a read error. The chain employs TRBV11-2 and TRBJ2-2; D perhaps matches TRBD2 (5 bases). The germline V gene encodes CDR1 SGHAT and CDR2 FQNNGV. The CDR3 consists of 13 residues. This chain's CDR3 is CASSLGSTGELFF. The CDR3 DNA is TGTGCCAGCAGTTTAGGGAGCACCGGGGAGCTGTTTTTT.

The genes are TRBV29-1 and TRBJ2-7; the match to TRBD2 covers 7 bases. The V segment lost 4 bases and the J segment 4 bases; nucleotides outside the gene matches: 7. Germline values: CDR1 SQVTM, CDR2 ANQGSEA. The CDR3 totals 13 residues. The CDR3 region has the DNA TGCAGCGTTGCGAGCGGGATCTCTTACGAGCAGTACTTC. Protein product: CSVASGISYEQYF.

The CDR3 nucleotides read TGCGCCAGCAGTTTTTTGGGCGAAGACTATGGCTACACCTTC. Translated: CASSFLGEDYGYTF. The V call is TRBV4-3, the J call TRBJ1-2; D is ambiguous. The CDR3 is made up of 14 amino acids. V lost 6 bases and J lost 3, with 14 bases in between. The germline V gene encodes CDR1 LGHNA and CDR2 YSLEER.

This rearrangement joins TRBV20-1 to TRBJ2-1; D is perhaps TRBD2 (5 bases). The CDR3 contains 12 residues. Germline V gene data show CDR1 as DFQATT and CDR2 as SNEGSKA (reference sequence). The ends were cut back, 3 bases at V and 3 bases at J, with 6 bases in the middle. CDR3 loop: CSASRDYNEQFF. Here the CDR3 DNA reads TGCAGTGCTAGTCGGGACTACAATGAGCAGTTCTTC.

The rearrangement links TRBV7-9 to TRBJ2-1; D ambiguous. Trimming took 5 bases from V and 3 from J, leaving 14 bases between them. The germline V gene has CDR1 SEHNR and CDR2 FQNEAQ (reference sequence). The CDR3 loop spans 15 amino acids. The CDR3 is CASSVTSSYYNEQFF. DNA of the CDR3: TGTGCCAGCAGCGTCACGAGCTCATACTACAATGAGCAGTTCTTC.

The V gene is TRBV10-3, the J gene TRBJ2-3, with 7 bases aligning to TRBD2. The CDR3 contains 14 residues. CDR1 and CDR2 from the germline V gene are ENHRY and SYGVKD. The V gene end was trimmed by 11 bases and the J gene end by 4 bases; junction bases not matched to a gene: 12. The CDR3 DNA reads as TGTGCCTCTAACGGGGGGAGTCCGGCAGATACGCAGTATTTT. Amino acid sequence: CASNGGSPADTQYF.

The chain recombines TRBV11-2 with TRBJ2-7; TRBD1 aligns across 7 bases. The germline V gene has CDR1 SGHAT and CDR2 FQNNGV. The CDR3 extends over 15 amino acids. V dropped 1 base and J dropped 6; count of bases not matched to a gene: 9. The CDR3 sequence is CASSLVRDSLGEQYF. CDR3 DNA sequence: TGTGCCAGCAGCTTAGTCCGGGACAGCCTAGGCGAGCAGTACTTC. The entire variable domain, with the rest obtained from reference TRBV11-2 and TRBJ2-7, is as follows: EAGVAQSPRYKIIEKRQSVAFWCNPISGHATLYWYQQILGQGPKLLIQFQNNGVVDDSQLPKDRFSAERLKGVDSTLKIQPAKLEDSAVYLCASSLVRDSLGEQYFGPGTRLTVT.

The V call is TRBV5-8, the J call TRBJ1-5; 9 positions match TRBD1. CDR1 and CDR2 (germline): SGHTS, YDEGEE. The ends lost 6 bases at V and 0 bases at J; junction bases unmatched: 16. This CDR3 spans 19 amino acids. The CDR3 DNA reads as TGTGCCAGCACCCGGGGATGGGGGACAGGGCTATCTAGCAATCAGCCCCAGCATTTT. It codes for CASTRGWGTGLSSNQPQHF. The full variable domain, rest sourced from reference TRBV5-8 and TRBJ1-5, is EAGVTQSPTHLIKTRGQQATLRCSPISGHTSVYWYQQALGLGLQFLLWYDEGEERNRGNFPPRFSGRQFPNYSSELNVNALELEDSALYLCASTRGWGTGLSSNQPQHFGDGTRLSIL.

The chain links TRBV19 to TRBJ2-7; TRBD1 matches at 8 bases. This CDR3 contains 13 residues. J gave up 7 bases and V 5 bases, and 7 bases lay outside the gene matches. Germline V gives CDR1 LNHDA, CDR2 SQIVND (reference sequence). CDR3 loop: CASSAGQDREQYF. CDR3 DNA sequence: TGTGCCAGTAGTGCGGGACAGGATCGTGAGCAGTACTTC.

The chain couples TRBV29-1 to TRBJ2-7; TRBD1 might be the D (6 bases). Germline V gene sequence: CDR1 SQVTM, CDR2 ANQGSEA. This CDR3 region has 14 residues. The ends were cut back, 4 bases at V and 3 bases at J, with 16 bases in the middle. This chain's CDR3 is CSVGLPNRDYEQYF. Written as DNA, the CDR3 is TGCAGCGTTGGTCTCCCGAACAGGGACTACGAGCAGTACTTC.

Details on this clone: The same CDR3 is also encoded by other DNA sequences in this sample. V usage is TRBV3-1 (or the pseudogene TRBV3-2) and J usage is TRBJ2-1; perhaps TRBD2 as D (5 bases). The CDR3 is 15 residues long. With 1 base removed from V and 0 bases from J, the gap between germline ends came to 7 bases. Germline CDR1 LGHDT, CDR2 YNNKEL (reference sequence). CDR3 sequence (DNA): TGTGCCAGCAGCCAAGTCGCGGGCTCCTACAATGAGCAGTTCTTC. It translates to CASSQVAGSYNEQFF.

V usage is TRBV19 and J usage is TRBJ2-7, with 10 positions matching TRBD2. This CDR3 has 14 residues. The germline CDR1 and CDR2 sequences are LNHDA and SQIVND (reference sequence). The trim removed 4 bases at V and 3 bases at J, leaving 3 bases unmatched. CDR3 loop: CASSKLAGDYEQYF. The DNA for the CDR3 is TGTGCCAGTAGTAAGCTAGCGGGAGACTACGAGCAGTACTTC. Looking up the rest from reference TRBV19 and TRBJ2-7 gives the full variable domain: DGGITQSPKYLFRKEGQNVTLSCEQNLNHDAMYWYRQDPGQGLRLIYYSQIVNDFQKGDIAEGYSVSREKKESFPLTVTSAQKNPTAFYLCASSKLAGDYEQYFGPGTRLTVT.

This clone was detected only a few times. The chain carries TRBV19 and TRBJ2-7, with 9 bases identical to TRBD1. The CDR3 extends over 12 amino acids. V trimming: 4 bases; J trimming: 7 bases; junction bases outside the gene matches: 2. Germline V lookup: CDR1 LNHDA, CDR2 SQIVND (reference sequence). This chain's CDR3 is CASSTGQGEQYF. Here the CDR3 DNA reads TGTGCCAGTAGTACCGGACAGGGGGAGCAGTACTTC.

The CDR3 region has the DNA TGTGCCAGCAGTATAACCGGGACTAGCTCCGAGCAGTACTTC. It translates to CASSITGTSSEQYF. V and J are TRBV28 and TRBJ2-7, with TRBD2 matching 9 bases. The germline V gene encodes CDR1 MDHEN and CDR2 SYDVKM. V shed 5 bases, J shed 6 bases, and the junction held 8 bases outside the gene matches. The CDR3 is 14 amino acids.

The rearrangement links TRBV28 to TRBJ1-5; TRBD1 matches at 10 bases. The germline CDR1 and CDR2 sequences are MDHEN and SYDVKM. The CDR3 contains 14 residues. V shed 3 bases, J shed 7 bases, and the junction held 3 bases outside the gene matches. CDR3 in DNA: TGTGCCAGCAGTTTTGGGACAGGGGCCCAGCCCCAGCATTTT. Encoded protein: CASSFGTGAQPQHF.

CDR3 amino acids: CASSSGQGVHYGYTF. CDR3 nucleotides: TGTGCCAGCAGTTCGGGACAGGGAGTGCACTATGGCTACACCTTC. The chain joins TRBV28 to TRBJ1-2, with TRBD1 matching 9 bases. This CDR3 comprises 15 residues. Trimming took 4 bases from V and 3 from J; bases not matched to a gene: 6. Germline-derived CDR1 and CDR2 are MDHEN and SYDVKM.

The chain combines TRBV6-5 with TRBJ2-3; TRBD2 agrees at 10 bases. Trimming took 8 bases from V and 0 from J; bases not matched to a gene: 5. The CDR3 is 15 amino acids. Germline V gene sequence: CDR1 MNHEY, CDR2 SVGAGI. CDR3 protein: CASGGLATSTDTQYF. Here the CDR3 DNA reads TGTGCCAGCGGGGGACTAGCGACTAGCACAGATACGCAGTATTTT.

The chain uses TRBV27 and TRBJ2-2, with 7 bases aligning to TRBD1. The CDR3 loop spans 13 amino acids. J was trimmed by 5 bases and V by 7 bases; bases with no gene match: 4. The germline CDR1 and CDR2 sequences are MNHEY and SMNVEV (reference sequence). CDR3 in amino acids: CASNNRGTGELFF. CDR3 DNA: TGTGCCAGCAACAACAGGGGTACCGGGGAGCTGTTTTTT.

The CDR3 is CASTGGAGQETQYF. CDR3 sequence (DNA): TGTGCCAGCACCGGGGGAGCAGGACAAGAGACCCAGTACTTC. The chain uses TRBV2 and TRBJ2-5; tentatively, D is TRBD2 (6 bases). The V and J ends lost 7 bases and 2 bases respectively, with 14 bases between them. This CDR3 spans 14 amino acids. CDR1 and CDR2 from the germline V gene are SNHLY and FYNNEI.

In nucleotides, the CDR3 is TGTGCCAGCAGTTGGGGACAGGGCAATGAGCAGTTCTTC. Translated, it gives CASSWGQGNEQFF. The gene calls are TRBV27 and TRBJ2-1; 9 nucleotides match TRBD1. The CDR3 spans 13 residues. In germline, CDR1 is MNHEY, CDR2 SMNVEV (reference sequence). Trimming took 4 bases from V and 6 from J; bases not matched to a gene: 1.

This chain joins TRBV3-1 (or the pseudogene TRBV3-2) and TRBJ1-1; the D gene is possibly TRBD1 (6 bases). This CDR3 region has 14 residues. Per germline, CDR1 LGHDT and CDR2 YNNKEL (reference sequence). V was trimmed by 4 bases and J by 5 bases, leaving 14 bases between them. The CDR3 spells CASSPLEGGTEAFF. The DNA for the CDR3 is TGTGCCAGCAGCCCCCTTGAGGGGGGGACTGAAGCTTTCTTT.

The chain recombines TRBV11-1 with TRBJ2-5; TRBD2 aligns across 12 bases. Trimming cost V 5 bases and J 4 bases; bases outside gene matches: 2. There are 14 residues in the CDR3. Germline CDR1 and CDR2: SGHAT and FQDESV (reference sequence). In nucleotides, the CDR3 is TGTGCCAGCAGCCCGGGACTAGCGGGAGAGACCCAGTACTTC. Protein: CASSPGLAGETQYF.

The genes are TRBV28 and TRBJ1-6; TRBD1 matches at 7 bases. CDR3 size: 14 residues. The germline V gene encodes CDR1 MDHEN and CDR2 SYDVKM. V gave up 7 bases and J gave up 7 bases; unmatched junction bases: 7. CDR3 in DNA: TGTGCCAGCACTTTCGACAGGGTGAATTCACCCCTCCACTTT. Protein sequence: CASTFDRVNSPLHF.

The genes are TRBV7-9 and TRBJ1-5; no definite D call. This CDR3 is 15 amino acids long. Between the trimmed V and J ends, which lost 5 bases and 0 bases, there was a span of 11 bases. Germline V gives CDR1 SEHNR, CDR2 FQNEAQ (reference sequence). The CDR3 loop is CASSRLGDSNQPQHF. The CDR3 region has the DNA TGTGCCAGCAGCCGCCTGGGAGATAGCAATCAGCCCCAGCATTTT. Together with reference TRBV7-9 and TRBJ1-5, the CDR3 gives the full variable domain: DTGVSQNPRHKITKRGQNVTFRCDPISEHNRLYWYRQTLGQGPEFLTYFQNEAQLEKSRLLSDRFSAERPKGSFSTLEIQRTEQGDSAMYLCASSRLGDSNQPQHFGDGTRLSIL.

This rearrangement joins TRBV29-1 to TRBJ2-3; tentatively, D is TRBD1 (6 bases). V lost 6 bases and J 0 bases, leaving 16 bases between the germline ends. Germline-derived CDR1 and CDR2 are SQVTM and ANQGSEA. The CDR3 runs to 15 residues. The CDR3 spells CSVKTGTTSTDTQYF. In DNA, the CDR3 is TGCAGCGTAAAAACCGGGACAACTAGCACAGATACGCAGTATTTT.

The gene calls are TRBV4-1 and TRBJ2-7; possibly TRBD1 for D (6 bases). CDR3 length: 16 residues. CDR1 MGHRA and CDR2 YSYEKL come from the germline V gene. V lost 5 bases and J 12 bases, leaving 29 bases between the germline ends. The DNA for the CDR3 is TGCGCCAGCAGCACACCTGATAGCAGGGGAACTCATCGTCGGTACTTC. Amino acid sequence: CASSTPDSRGTHRRYF.

The rearrangement links TRBV6-5 to TRBJ1-5; the match to TRBD1 covers 10 bases. Germline V gene data show CDR1 as MNHEY and CDR2 as SVGAGI. The CDR3 loop spans 15 amino acids. V shed 6 bases, J shed 2 bases, and the junction held 4 bases outside the gene matches. The CDR3 DNA is TGTGCCAGCAGGACAGGGGGCTACGGCAATCAGCCCCAGCATTTT. This encodes CASRTGGYGNQPQHF.

The sample holds a few counts of this clone. The rearrangement uses TRBV3-1 (or the pseudogene TRBV3-2) and TRBJ2-6; 7 bases line up with TRBD1. Per germline, CDR1 LGHDT and CDR2 YNNKEL (reference sequence). The trim removed 5 bases at V and 4 bases at J, leaving 5 bases unmatched. The CDR3 contains 15 residues. The CDR3 nucleotides are TGTGCCAGCAGCTTGGGACAGAGGGGGGCCAACGTCCTGACTTTC. This sequence encodes CASSLGQRGANVLTF.

The chain combines TRBV9 with TRBJ2-3, with TRBD2 matching 10 bases. The J segment lost 0 bases and the V segment lost 2 bases, leaving 3 bases of the junction unmatched. CDR3 length equals 16 residues. Germline loops: CDR1 SGDLS, CDR2 YYNGEE. CDR3 region: CASSVSGGGSTDTQYF. As DNA, the CDR3 is TGTGCCAGCAGCGTCAGCGGGGGGGGAAGCACAGATACGCAGTATTTT.

The chain employs TRBV6-4 and TRBJ2-1, with 12 nucleotides matching TRBD2. CDR1 is MRHNA, CDR2 SNTAGT, per germline. This CDR3 has 15 residues. Trimming took 6 bases from V and 7 from J; bases not matched to a gene: 7. The CDR3 here is CASSLLAGGVNEQFF. The CDR3 bases are TGTGCCAGCAGCCTACTAGCGGGAGGCGTTAATGAGCAGTTCTTC.